Listed below are T cell receptor beta chains from one sample, sequenced in a study of blood T cell repertoires in COVID-19. Here immunoSEQ multiplex PCR was the method, and the copy in TCRdb shows in-frame clones only, minus some. The sample shows 170,000 or so clones, approximately 80% of them seen only once. Sample: peripheral blood. These receptors all stem from a woman aged 55-70 years with acute or convalescent COVID-19. Each CDR3 is given with its conserved first and last residue. The D gene is left open where the match is weak. Size is stated for part of the rows, as once, few or many counts, or as a class when the clone is expanded.

cdr3_nt cdr3_aa d_call clone_size j_call v_call
TGCGCCAGCAGCTTGGAAGGACAGCCGAACACTGAAGCTTTCTTT CASSLEGQPNTEAFF . once TRBJ1-1 TRBV5-1
TGTGCCAGCAGTCTCGCGGAGGGGTCTGGGGCCAACGTCCTGACTTTC CASSLAEGSGANVLTF . . TRBJ2-6 TRBV7-3
TGTGCCTGGAGCTTAGACCTGGGGGGGGGATCACCCCTCCACTTT CAWSLDLGGGSPLHF . once TRBJ1-6 TRBV30
TGCGCCAGCAGCCCTGACAGGTTAGGATTCGGCTATGGCTACACCTTC CASSPDRLGFGYGYTF . . TRBJ1-2 TRBV4-3
TGTGCCAGCAGCTTCTTGGGGAGCCACGAGCAGTACTTC CASSFLGSHEQYF . . TRBJ2-7 TRBV11-2
TGTGCCAGCAGGTCCGGGACAGGGGGCGGAAAACTGTTTTTT CASRSGTGGGKLFF TRBD1 . TRBJ1-4 TRBV6-5
TGTGCCACCAGCCCCGACAGGACCCATAATCAGCCCCAGCATTTT CATSPDRTHNQPQHF . . TRBJ1-5 TRBV15
TGTGCCAGCAGCCAAGTCAGAAACACCGGGGAGCTGTTTTTT CASSQVRNTGELFF . . TRBJ2-2 TRBV3-1/TRBV3-2
TGTGCCAGCTCACCACCGGGACTAGCGTCCGGTGAGCAGTTCTTC CASSPPGLASGEQFF TRBD2 . TRBJ2-1 TRBV18
TGTGCCAGCAGCCCCCCTATGGCAGGGGATGAGCAGTTCTTC CASSPPMAGDEQFF . . TRBJ2-1 TRBV27
TGTGCCAGCTCACCCTACCTAATCTCGGGTCAGAGCCAAGAGACCCAGTACTTC CASSPYLISGQSQETQYF . medium-sized TRBJ2-5 TRBV18
TGTGCCAGCAGCCCAGCGGGGGGCAACACCGGGGAGCTGTTTTTT CASSPAGGNTGELFF TRBD2 . TRBJ2-2 TRBV5-6
TGTGCCAGCAGCCGGACAGGGGGAATGAACACTGAAGCTTTCTTT CASSRTGGMNTEAFF TRBD1 few TRBJ1-1 TRBV5-5
TGTGCCAGCAGTCACACCTCCAGGGTAGAGGCAGATACGCAGTATTTT CASSHTSRVEADTQYF . . TRBJ2-3 TRBV9
TGTGCCACAAGAGGCTATGGCTACACCTTC CATRGYGYTF . . TRBJ1-2 TRBV24-1
TGTGCCAGCAGAACGTACAGGGGGACCTACGAGCAGTACTTC CASRTYRGTYEQYF TRBD1 . TRBJ2-7 TRBV28
TGTGCCAGCAGCCCCGCCCGGTCACCCCTCCACTTT CASSPARSPLHF . . TRBJ1-6 TRBV6-5
TGTGCCATCAGTGGGGGGGACAGGGTGGTAGATACGCAGTATTTT CAISGGDRVVDTQYF TRBD1 . TRBJ2-3 TRBV10-3
TGTGCCTGGAGTCCCCGGGACAGGGGTGGAAACACCATATATTTT CAWSPRDRGGNTIYF TRBD1 . TRBJ1-3 TRBV30
TGTGCCAGCAGCACGTACGGGGATGGCTACACCTTC CASSTYGDGYTF . . TRBJ1-2 TRBV7-9
TGCGCCAGCAGCCATGATCTCGACCCTGGAGTAACTAATGAAAAACTGTTTTTT CASSHDLDPGVTNEKLFF . . TRBJ1-4 TRBV4-3
TGTGCCAGCAGTTACTTAACAGATACGCAGTATTTT CASSYLTDTQYF . . TRBJ2-3 TRBV6-2/TRBV6-3
TGTGCCAGCACCGGGGACAGTCTGGGTTCACCCCTCCACTTT CASTGDSLGSPLHF TRBD1 . TRBJ1-6 TRBV2
TGTGCCAGCAGTTTATCGGCGGATTACAATCAGCCCCAGCATTTT CASSLSADYNQPQHF . . TRBJ1-5 TRBV27
TGCGCCAGCAGCCATTCCGTCGGTCGGGGGTTTGCCCCCTACGAGCAGTACTTC CASSHSVGRGFAPYEQYF . . TRBJ2-7 TRBV4-1
TGCGCCAGCAGTGATGGCCGTCTAGCGGGGGTACAAGAGACCCAGTACTTC CASSDGRLAGVQETQYF TRBD2 . TRBJ2-5 TRBV10-1
TGTGCCAGCTCGTCGCGGCGGGGTGAGGATGAGCAGTTCTTC CASSSRRGEDEQFF . . TRBJ2-1 TRBV18
TGTGCCAGCACGGGACTAGCGGGGGCCTACTACGAGCAGTACTTC CASTGLAGAYYEQYF TRBD2 . TRBJ2-7 TRBV6-5
TGTGCCGGCCGAAAGGATGGGACAACTACGCAGTATTTT CAGRKDGTTTQYF . . TRBJ2-3 TRBV7-9
TGTGCCAGCAGCGTGGATCCAGTCCCCGGGACAGGGGGAGGGGAGCAGTTCTTC CASSVDPVPGTGGGEQFF TRBD1 once TRBJ2-1 TRBV9
TGTGCCTGGAGTGGGAGCAGCCATCAGCCCCAGCATTTT CAWSGSSHQPQHF . . TRBJ1-5 TRBV30
TGTGCCAGCAGTGGGACAGGGAGGGACACCGGGGAGCTGTTTTTT CASSGTGRDTGELFF . . TRBJ2-2 TRBV2
TGTGCCAGCAGTGGCAGGGTCGAGCAGTACTTC CASSGRVEQYF . few TRBJ2-7 TRBV28
TGTGCCAGTAGATTGGGGGAGGACACTGAAGCTTTCTTT CASRLGEDTEAFF . . TRBJ1-1 TRBV19
TGTGCCAGTAGTGGGGGGACAGGGAAGAATTCACCCCTCCACTTT CASSGGTGKNSPLHF TRBD1 many TRBJ1-6 TRBV19
TGTGCCAGCAGCCAAGCCCCGGGGGACAGGTCTTATGGCTACACCTTC CASSQAPGDRSYGYTF TRBD1 . TRBJ1-2 TRBV4-2
TGTGCCAGCAGCTTAACAGGGCCCGGGGAGCTGTTTTTT CASSLTGPGELFF . once TRBJ2-2 TRBV7-9
TGTGCCAGCAGGCGGACAGGGTCCTATGGCTACACCTTC CASRRTGSYGYTF TRBD1 . TRBJ1-2 TRBV11-2
TGTGCCAGCAGCTTAGCGGGGAATAGCGGGGGGGCAGATACGCAGTATTTT CASSLAGNSGGADTQYF TRBD2 . TRBJ2-3 TRBV7-2
TGTGCCAGCAGCTTCCTGACAGGGTCCTTCGAGCAGTACTTC CASSFLTGSFEQYF TRBD1 . TRBJ2-7 TRBV7-9